These 17 T cell receptor beta chains were all obtained from the same sample, sequenced in a study of T cell changes during pregnancy in multiple sclerosis. Some clones are missing from TCRdb's copy, which holds only in-frame ones; the method was immunoSEQ multiplex PCR. The sample lists 45,000 to 60,000 clones, 90% occurring once. The starting material was CD8+ T cells from peripheral blood mononuclear cells, obtained before pregnancy. The receptors come from a female donor with multiple sclerosis, enrolled in a pregnancy study.

The chain links TRBV7-9 to TRBJ2-7; the D gene is possibly TRBD2 (6 bases). The CDR3 consists of 12 residues. Germline CDR1 and CDR2: SEHNR and FQNEAQ (reference sequence). With 5 bases removed from V and 6 bases from J, the gap between germline ends came to 11 bases. CDR3 region: CASSAGGAEQYF. The CDR3 DNA follows: TGTGCCAGCAGCGCCGGAGGGGCCGAGCAGTACTTC.

V and J are TRBV4-3 and TRBJ2-7; D is possibly TRBD2 (5 bases). V gave up 0 bases and J gave up 7 bases, with 10 bases separating them. This CDR3 has 13 amino acids. The V gene's germline CDR1 is LGHNA and CDR2 YSLEER. CDR3 nucleotide sequence: TGCGCCAGCAGCCAAGAGGACCCGGGAGAGCAGTACTTC. Translation: CASSQEDPGEQYF.

This clone was observed once. This chain joins TRBV27 and TRBJ2-1; maybe TRBD2 (6 bases). This CDR3 is 14 amino acids long. Looked up from germline, CDR1 is MNHEY and CDR2 is SMNVEV (reference sequence). Trimming cost V 3 bases and J 9 bases, with 15 bases left between them. The CDR3 here is CASSFVTSIGEQFF. The CDR3 DNA reads as TGTGCCAGCAGTTTTGTCACTAGCATTGGTGAGCAGTTCTTC.

This CDR3 is CASNEQRRKRPGKGETQYF. The CDR3 nucleotides are TGTGCCAGCAACGAACAAAGACGGAAACGGCCCGGGAAGGGAGAGACCCAGTACTTC. The V and J genes are TRBV7-3 and TRBJ2-5; TRBD2 is a possible D gene (5 bases). Germline V gives CDR1 SGHTA, CDR2 FQGTGA. The CDR3 has 19 amino acids. Deletions cut 7 bases from V and 4 bases from J, with 31 bases between.

V usage is TRBV5-4 and J usage is TRBJ2-1; D call uncertain. Germline V gives CDR1 SGHNT, CDR2 YYREEE (reference sequence). Trimming shortened V by 3 bases and J by 2 bases, and 6 bases separated the two germline ends. The CDR3 length is 13 residues. The CDR3 here is CASSYSTYNEQFF. The DNA of the CDR3 is TGTGCCAGCAGCTACAGCACCTACAATGAGCAGTTCTTC.

This rearrangement joins TRBV19 to TRBJ1-1; D gene uncertain. The germline V gene encodes CDR1 LNHDA and CDR2 SQIVND (reference sequence). There are 13 residues in the CDR3. The germline V and J ends were trimmed by 3 bases and 0 bases, with 5 bases remaining between them. CDR3 in amino acids: CASSMALNTEAFF. The CDR3 region has the DNA TGTGCCAGTAGTATGGCCCTGAACACTGAAGCTTTCTTT.

The chain joins TRBV28 to TRBJ2-2, with D maybe TRBD1 (6 bases). CDR1 and CDR2 from the germline V gene are MDHEN and SYDVKM. V was trimmed by 8 bases and J by 0 bases, leaving 13 bases between them. CDR3 length: 15 amino acids. CDR3 bases: TGTGCCAGCGGATGGACAGATACGAACACCGGGGAGCTGTTTTTT. It translates to CASGWTDTNTGELFF.

The chain employs TRBV19 and TRBJ2-5; 8 nucleotides match TRBD1. J was trimmed by 3 bases and V by 6 bases; bases with no gene match: 3. This CDR3 has 13 residues. Germline V gives CDR1 LNHDA, CDR2 SQIVND (reference sequence). The DNA of the CDR3 is TGTGCCAGTAGACAGGGGGTGAAAGAGACCCAGTACTTC. Encoded protein: CASRQGVKETQYF.

This sequence joins TRBV15 and TRBJ2-2; TRBD1 agrees at 8 bases. This CDR3 is 16 amino acids long. Germline CDR1 LNHNV, CDR2 YYDKDF (reference sequence). V lost 5 bases to trimming and J lost 5 bases; unmatched junction nucleotides: 10. The CDR3 loop reads CATSSPRTGKTGELFF. CDR3 DNA: TGTGCCACCAGCTCACCCCGGACAGGGAAAACCGGGGAGCTGTTTTTT. Using reference TRBV15 and TRBJ2-2 for the parts outside the CDR3, the full variable domain is DAMVIQNPRYQVTQFGKPVTLSCSQTLNHNVMYWYQQKSSQAPKLLFHYYDKDFNNEADTPDNFQSRRPNTSFCFLDIRSPGLGDTAMYLCATSSPRTGKTGELFFGEGSRLTVL.

A word on this clone: At the DNA level, this CDR3 is encoded by other sequences in the same sample as well. The CDR3 protein is CASSLGRTGTANTYEQYF. CDR3 nucleotide sequence: TGTGCCAGCTCCCTAGGCCGCACCGGGACAGCCAATACCTACGAGCAGTACTTC. The chain carries TRBV7-6 and TRBJ2-7; 7 bases are shared with TRBD1. This CDR3 spans 18 amino acids. Germline V gene lookup returns CDR1 SGHVS and CDR2 FNYEAQ. The V and J ends lost 8 bases and 2 bases, in that order; junction bases with no gene match: 21. Full variable domain (outside the CDR3, taken from reference TRBV7-6 and TRBJ2-7): GAGVSQSPRYKVTKRGQDVALRCDPISGHVSLYWYRQALGQGPEFLTYFNYEAQQDKSGLPNDRFSAERPEGSISTLTIQRTEQRDSAMYRCASSLGRTGTANTYEQYFGPGTRLTVT.

This sequence joins TRBV15 and TRBJ1-1; D is perhaps TRBD1 (5 bases). CDR1 LNHNV and CDR2 YYDKDF come from the germline V gene (reference sequence). V was pared by 0 bases and J by 3 bases, with 11 bases between. CDR3 length: 15 residues. The CDR3 loop is CATSRDRGEDTEAFF. The DNA of the CDR3 is TGTGCCACCAGCAGAGATCGGGGGGAGGACACTGAAGCTTTCTTT.

This clone was recorded only once. V gene TRBV6-4 combines with J gene TRBJ2-1; 9 nucleotides agree with TRBD1. Germline lookup yields CDR1 MRHNA and CDR2 SNTAGT. The CDR3 length is 16 residues. After removal of 0 bases from V and 6 bases from J, the junction contained 6 bases not matched to a gene. The CDR3 nucleotides are TGTGCCAGCAGTGACTCTCCGGGACAGGGTAGCAATGAGCAGTTCTTC. It encodes CASSDSPGQGSNEQFF.

This clone was seen just once. This CDR3 is CASSLGGSQQYF. The CDR3 DNA reads TGTGCCAGCAGTCTTGGGGGCTCCCAGCAGTATTTT. This sequence joins TRBV27 and TRBJ2-3, with a possible D match to TRBD1 (6 bases). The V end lost 5 bases, the J end lost 11 bases, and 14 bases lay between the germline ends. CDR3 length: 12 residues. Germline V gene lookup returns CDR1 MNHEY and CDR2 SMNVEV (reference sequence).

This clone came up a few times. The chain joins TRBV19 to TRBJ2-7; a weak D match, TRBD2 (7 bases). The germline V and J ends were trimmed by 8 bases and 6 bases, with 14 bases remaining between them. CDR1 and CDR2 (germline): LNHDA, SQIVND (reference sequence). The CDR3 consists of 12 residues. CDR3 loop: CASGGGVGEQYF. DNA for the CDR3: TGTGCCAGTGGAGGGGGGGTCGGCGAGCAGTACTTC. The variable domain in full, with the rest retrieved from reference TRBV19 and TRBJ2-7, is DGGITQSPKYLFRKEGQNVTLSCEQNLNHDAMYWYRQDPGQGLRLIYYSQIVNDFQKGDIAEGYSVSREKKESFPLTVTSAQKNPTAFYLCASGGGVGEQYFGPGTRLTVT.

The CDR3 DNA follows: TGTGCCAGCAGCTCACTAGCGGGGTTGCCGGAGACCCAGTACTTC. As protein: CASSSLAGLPETQYF. The chain recombines TRBV7-6 with TRBJ2-5; 10 bases fit TRBD2. V shed 4 bases, J shed 5 bases, and the junction held 7 bases outside the gene matches. The CDR3 loop spans 15 amino acids. Germline lookup yields CDR1 SGHVS and CDR2 FNYEAQ.

The J gene is TRBJ1-4, the V gene TRBV19, with no clear D. The CDR3 sequence is 11 residues long. Germline-derived CDR1 and CDR2 are LNHDA and SQIVND (reference sequence). V was trimmed by 6 bases and J by 7 bases, leaving 6 bases between them. CDR3 bases: TGTGCCAGTAGCCATAGTGAAAAACTGTTTTTT. It is translated as CASSHSEKLFF. The whole variable domain, filled in from reference TRBV19 and TRBJ1-4, reads DGGITQSPKYLFRKEGQNVTLSCEQNLNHDAMYWYRQDPGQGLRLIYYSQIVNDFQKGDIAEGYSVSREKKESFPLTVTSAQKNPTAFYLCASSHSEKLFFGSGTQLSVL.

The rearrangement uses TRBV6-4 and TRBJ2-3; 9 nucleotides line up with TRBD2. CDR3 length equals 15 residues. Germline CDR1 MRHNA, CDR2 SNTAGT. V was pared by 0 bases and J by 6 bases, with 4 bases of the junction left unmatched. Written as DNA, the CDR3 is TGTGCCAGCAGTGACTCTAGCGGGGGTCCTGATACGCAGTATTTT. The encoded protein is CASSDSSGGPDTQYF.